The TCR beta chain under discussion was sequenced for a study of T cells after somatic rescue of genetic block. Within the sample, this clone is medium-sized. The method was immunoSEQ multiplex PCR; TCRdb's version includes in-frame clones alone and lacks a portion of them. The repertoire holds 14,000 to 15,000 clones, with under 75% as singletons. The sequencing sample was made of peripheral blood mononuclear cells (PBMCs). This sequence was found in a boy aged 5-17 years.

CDR3 DNA: TGTGCCAGTACCCACGGTGCTGGAACCACTGAAGCTTTCTTT. It translates to CASTHGAGTTEAFF. J is TRBJ1-1 and V is TRBV19; D is unresolved. Germline CDR1 reads LNHDA; CDR2 reads SQIVND (reference sequence). This CDR3 is 14 amino acids long. Trimming pared 7 bases from V and 4 bases from J, leaving 16 bases between.